The subject of this entry is one T cell receptor beta chain. These data belong to a study of T cells expressing NK-cell markers. 5'RACE template switching with UMIs produced the TCR beta cDNA. No DNA is given; TCRdb re-called the 5' RACE reads and lists each CDR3 protein once. This sample's table has about 370,000 distinct CDR3 sequences. This CDR3 spans 14 amino acids. Germline-derived CDR1 and CDR2 are SEHNR and FQNEAQ (reference sequence). Sequencing was performed on blood T cells: a sorted CD56 or NKG2C T cell subset, CD4+ or CD8+ T cells, or bulk PBMC T cells (not recorded which). This clonotype was sampled from a woman aged 50 to 60 in good health. The rearrangement links TRBV7-9 to TRBJ2-1. The CDR3 sequence: CASSPAVLYHEQFF.